One sample yielded the 23 T cell receptor beta chains listed below, sequenced in a study of T cell responses to AZD1222 COVID-19 vaccine. Profiling relied on immunoSEQ multiplex PCR, and the TCRdb table lists in-frame clones only, not all of them. This table has around 150,000 clones, over 75% appearing once. This specimen was peripheral blood, taken 28 days after the second AZD1222 dose. The source is an adult who received the AZD1222 COVID-19 vaccine.

V usage is TRBV19 and J usage is TRBJ1-4, with a weak D call TRBD1 (5 bases). This CDR3 comprises 15 residues. Trimming removed 3 bases from V and 0 bases from J, with 8 bases in between. CDR1 and CDR2 (germline): LNHDA, SQIVND (reference sequence). The DNA for the CDR3 is TGTGCCAGTAGTATTGGGACGGCAACTAATGAAAAACTGTTTTTT. Its translation: CASSIGTATNEKLFF.

V and J are TRBV5-5 and TRBJ2-2; no clear D. This CDR3 region has 14 residues. From germline, CDR1 is SGHKS and CDR2 YYEKEE (reference sequence). V shed 0 bases and J shed 5 bases, with 8 bases lying between them. CDR3 nucleotides: TGTGCCAGCAGCTTGGGCCCGGATACCGGGGAGCTGTTTTTT. Translated, it gives CASSLGPDTGELFF.

CDR3 bases: TGTGCCAGCATGCCGGGACAGGGGTATAATGAAAAACTGTTTTTT. Translated, it gives CASMPGQGYNEKLFF. This chain joins TRBV2 and TRBJ1-4; the match to TRBD1 covers 10 bases. Unmatched junction bases numbered 6, after V lost 7 bases and J lost 4 bases. The CDR3 runs to 15 residues. Germline V lookup: CDR1 SNHLY, CDR2 FYNNEI.

This clone was seen only once. The chain employs TRBV15 and TRBJ1-6, with D possibly TRBD1 on 5 matching bases. Germline assignment: CDR1 LNHNV and CDR2 YYDKDF (reference sequence). This CDR3 is 19 amino acids long. The V and J ends lost 3 bases and 0 bases respectively, with 18 bases between them. The CDR3 nucleotides are TGTGCCACCAGCAGCGAGATCGGGGAGGGGAGCTCCTATAATTCACCCCTCCACTTT. Its protein product is CATSSEIGEGSSYNSPLHF.

The chain uses TRBV9 and TRBJ2-3, with 9 nucleotides matching TRBD2. CDR3 length: 17 amino acids. CDR1 is SGDLS, CDR2 YYNGEE, per germline. V dropped 2 bases and J dropped 6; count of bases not matched to a gene: 13. CDR3 protein: CASSVVVGSSGTDTQYF. The CDR3 coding sequence is TGTGCCAGCAGCGTGGTTGTTGGGTCTAGCGGGACTGATACGCAGTATTTT.

The J gene is TRBJ2-7, the V gene TRBV5-1, with 10 bases identical to TRBD1. The CDR3 is 16 residues long. V lost 2 bases and J lost 1; bases outside the gene matches: 6. Germline loops: CDR1 SGHRS, CDR2 YFSETQ. The CDR3 DNA sequence: TGCGCCAGCAGCTTAGCTCCGGGACAGGGGTCCTACGAGCAGTACTTC. It codes for CASSLAPGQGSYEQYF.

V usage is TRBV3-1 (or the pseudogene TRBV3-2) and J usage is TRBJ2-7; 9 nucleotides line up with TRBD2. This CDR3 has 14 amino acids. Per the germline V gene, CDR1 is LGHDT and CDR2 is YNNKEL (reference sequence). After removal of 3 bases from V and 2 bases from J, the junction contained 2 bases not matched to a gene. CDR3 in DNA: TGTGCCAGCAGCCAGACTAGCGGTGCCTACGAGCAGTACTTC. This translates into CASSQTSGAYEQYF.

The gene calls are TRBV12-3 or TRBV12-4 and TRBJ1-1; no clear D. CDR3 length equals 12 residues. Trimming took 8 bases from V and 0 from J, leaving 7 bases between them. The CDR3 DNA reads as TGTGCCAGCCGAGGGATGAACACTGAAGCTTTCTTT. Its protein product is CASRGMNTEAFF.

The chain links TRBV7-7 to TRBJ2-5, with 9 positions matching TRBD2. V shed 7 bases and J 2 bases; nucleotides not matched to a gene: 8. The CDR3 runs 15 residues. CDR1 and CDR2 from the germline V gene are SSHAT and FNYEAQ (reference sequence). The CDR3 loop is CASTPFSGRQETQYF. The CDR3 DNA reads as TGTGCCAGCACCCCCTTCAGCGGGAGGCAAGAGACCCAGTACTTC.

The rearrangement uses TRBV2 and TRBJ2-7; tentatively, D is TRBD1 (5 bases). The germline V and J ends were trimmed by 2 bases and 2 bases, with 10 bases remaining between them. The length of the CDR3 is 14 residues. Germline lookup yields CDR1 SNHLY and CDR2 FYNNEI. CDR3 sequence reads: CASSEWQGTYEQYF. The CDR3 region has the DNA TGTGCCAGCAGTGAATGGCAGGGTACCTACGAGCAGTACTTC.

DNA for the CDR3: TGTGCCTGGACCCCCTACACAGGGGTTCGGGGTAGCGGGCGGAGCACAGATACGCAGTATTTT. Translated: CAWTPYTGVRGSGRSTDTQYF. The chain combines TRBV30 with TRBJ2-3; D may be TRBD1 or TRBD2 (7 bases each). Trimming left V 4 bases short and J 0 bases short, with 32 bases between. Per germline, CDR1 GTSNPN and CDR2 SVGIG (reference sequence). This CDR3 is built from 21 residues.

This chain links TRBV5-1 with TRBJ2-2; TRBD2 matches 7 bases. Germline V gene lookup returns CDR1 SGHRS and CDR2 YFSETQ. This CDR3 contains 17 residues. V dropped 1 base and J dropped 6; count of bases not matched to a gene: 12. The chain's CDR3 is CASSLNPWTSSAGELFF. CDR3 nucleotide sequence: TGCGCCAGCAGCTTGAACCCCTGGACTAGTTCGGCCGGGGAGCTGTTTTTT.

The J gene is TRBJ2-7, the V gene TRBV10-3, with 11 positions matching TRBD2. After removal of 8 bases from V and 12 bases from J, the junction contained 15 bases not matched to a gene. Germline CDR1 reads ENHRY; CDR2 reads SYGVKD. The CDR3 is 14 amino acids. Here the CDR3 DNA reads TGTGCCATCCTGGGGGCAATAGCGGGAGGGGTGGTGTACTTC. Encoded protein: CAILGAIAGGVVYF.

The chain recombines TRBV27 with TRBJ1-2, with 8 nucleotides matching TRBD1. CDR1 and CDR2 (germline): MNHEY, SMNVEV (reference sequence). V shed 10 bases and J 0 bases; nucleotides not matched to a gene: 7. The CDR3 extends over 14 amino acids. CDR3 nucleotides: TGTGCCACCGGACAGGGCCGATCTAACTATGGCTACACCTTC. Residues: CATGQGRSNYGYTF.

V is TRBV11-2 and J is TRBJ2-1; D remains ambiguous. Trimming shortened V by 3 bases and J by 7 bases, and 10 bases separated the two germline ends. The length of the CDR3 is 13 residues. Germline V gene lookup returns CDR1 SGHAT and CDR2 FQNNGV. The DNA of the CDR3 is TGTGCCAGCAGCTTTTTCGCCCCAAATGAGCAGTTCTTC. The encoded protein is CASSFFAPNEQFF. Together with reference TRBV11-2 and TRBJ2-1, the CDR3 gives the full variable domain: EAGVAQSPRYKIIEKRQSVAFWCNPISGHATLYWYQQILGQGPKLLIQFQNNGVVDDSQLPKDRFSAERLKGVDSTLKIQPAKLEDSAVYLCASSFFAPNEQFFGPGTRLTVL.

V gene TRBV7-8 combines with J gene TRBJ1-2; 7 bases map to TRBD1. The CDR3 covers 17 residues. The V gene end was trimmed by 3 bases and the J gene end by 0 bases; junction bases not matched to a gene: 10. CDR1 is SGHVS and CDR2 is FQNEAQ in the germline V gene. CDR3 sequence reads: CASSFRAGGSANYGYTF. The CDR3 DNA follows: TGTGCCAGCAGCTTCAGGGCAGGGGGATCTGCTAACTATGGCTACACCTTC.

This clone was observed a single time. The chain combines TRBV15 with TRBJ1-1; the D is unclear. This CDR3 has 15 amino acids. V shed 8 bases and J shed 0 bases, with 16 bases lying between them. Germline V CDR1 and CDR2: LNHNV, YYDKDF (reference sequence). The DNA for the CDR3 is TGTGCCACCCTCCCAGACCACCTCCTGAACACTGAAGCTTTCTTT. Translated: CATLPDHLLNTEAFF.

The rearrangement links TRBV30 to TRBJ1-2; a weak D match, TRBD1 (5 bases). The germline V and J ends were trimmed by 3 bases and 4 bases, with 9 bases remaining between them. The V gene's germline CDR1 is GTSNPN and CDR2 SVGIG (reference sequence). This CDR3 is built from 12 residues. As DNA, the CDR3 is TGTGCCTGGAGCCGGGACGCCTATGGCTACACCTTC. The encoded protein is CAWSRDAYGYTF.

The V gene is TRBV5-1, the J gene TRBJ2-2, with D hard to call. CDR1 is SGHRS and CDR2 is YFSETQ in the germline V gene. The CDR3 is 13 residues long. V was cut by 2 bases and J by 4 bases, with 6 bases left in between. CDR3 in DNA: TGCGCCAGCAGCTTTGAGTTCACCGGGGAGCTGTTTTTT. Residues: CASSFEFTGELFF. Together with reference TRBV5-1 and TRBJ2-2, the CDR3 gives the full variable domain: KAGVTQTPRYLIKTRGQQVTLSCSPISGHRSVSWYQQTPGQGLQFLFEYFSETQRNKGNFPGRFSGRQFSNSRSEMNVSTLELGDSALYLCASSFEFTGELFFGEGSRLTVL.

The rearrangement uses TRBV7-2 and TRBJ2-1, with a possible D match to TRBD1 (7 bases). Trimming removed 4 bases from V and 5 bases from J, with 18 bases in between. The CDR3 has 16 residues. The germline CDR1 and CDR2 sequences are SGHTA and FQGNSA. The CDR3 sequence is CASSSGGITGDNEQFF. Here the CDR3 DNA reads TGTGCCAGCAGCTCGGGCGGGATCACAGGGGACAATGAGCAGTTCTTC. The full variable domain, its missing parts supplied by reference TRBV7-2 and TRBJ2-1, is GAGVSQSPSNKVTEKGKDVELRCDPISGHTALYWYRQSLGQGLEFLIYFQGNSAPDKSGLPSDRFSAERTGGSVSTLTIQRTQQEDSAVYLCASSSGGITGDNEQFFGPGTRLTVL.

CDR3 sequence: CASSLEGVYNEQFF. The CDR3 nucleotides are TGCGCCAGCAGCTTGGAAGGGGTTTACAATGAGCAGTTCTTC. The chain is built from TRBV5-1 and TRBJ2-1; perhaps TRBD1 as D (5 bases). The CDR3 is made up of 14 amino acids. Trimming pared 0 bases from V and 4 bases from J, leaving 8 bases between. The germline CDR1 and CDR2 sequences are SGHRS and YFSETQ.

The chain is built from TRBV29-1 and TRBJ2-5; D is unresolved. Germline V CDR1 and CDR2: SQVTM, ANQGSEA. CDR3 length equals 12 residues. V lost 3 bases and J 2 bases, leaving 7 bases between the germline ends. The CDR3 protein is CSVDVIQETQYF. The CDR3 nucleotides read TGCAGCGTTGACGTGATACAAGAGACCCAGTACTTC.

The V and J genes are TRBV7-8 and TRBJ2-7, with 7 bases matching TRBD2. J was trimmed by 2 bases and V by 1 base; bases with no gene match: 5. The CDR3 consists of 15 residues. CDR1 is SGHVS and CDR2 is FQNEAQ in the germline V gene. The DNA for the CDR3 is TGTGCCAGCAGCTTAGTACTAGCGCGAACCTACGAGCAGTACTTC. This translates into CASSLVLARTYEQYF.